This T cell receptor (beta chain) is drawn from a study of blood T cell repertoires in COVID-19. Background on the study: Sources were T cells, B-cell-depleted T cells, or PBMCs; the material itself was cDNA or gDNA.

With 5 bases removed from V and 5 bases from J, the gap between germline ends came to 8 bases. The length of the CDR3 is 12 residues. Germline V lookup: CDR1 SGHRS, CDR2 YFSETQ. Sequenced by immunoSEQ multiplex PCR; TCRdb stores in-frame clones only, minus some. Of 150,000 to 180,000 clones listed, roughly 80% were seen once; the top ten hold 9.5% to 13%. Only a few counts were recorded for this clone. The chain employs TRBV5-1 and TRBJ2-1, with D tentatively TRBD2 (6 bases). The sequence came from an older woman with COVID-19, enrolled during active disease. Specimen: peripheral blood. CDR3 protein: CASSPGDNEQFF. The CDR3 bases are TGCGCCAGCAGTCCGGGGGACAATGAGCAGTTCTTC.